The 5 T cell receptor beta chains presented below share a single source sample, sequenced in a study of blood T cell repertoires in COVID-19. Clones were sequenced by immunoSEQ multiplex PCR, and TCRdb holds only the in-frame ones, with some missing. This sample yields about 230,000 clones, of which roughly 84% are seen a single time; about 7.4% belongs to the top ten. The sequenced sample consisted of peripheral blood. The receptor set was obtained from a woman aged 45-65 years with acute or convalescent COVID-19.

J is TRBJ1-3 and V is TRBV19, with D tentatively TRBD1 (5 bases). There are 14 residues in the CDR3. Germline lookup yields CDR1 LNHDA and CDR2 SQIVND (reference sequence). Trimming left V 10 bases short and J 3 bases short, with 16 bases between. The CDR3 DNA follows: TGTGCCATCGGAACCCCAGGGTATGGAAACACCATATATTTT. It is translated as CAIGTPGYGNTIYF.

The J gene is TRBJ2-5, the V gene TRBV27, with D uncertain. This CDR3 region has 13 residues. V was clipped by 5 bases and J by 8 bases, with 15 bases between them. Germline assignment: CDR1 MNHEY and CDR2 SMNVEV (reference sequence). The CDR3 sequence: CASSTPLIPTQYF. The DNA of the CDR3 is TGTGCCAGCAGTACGCCACTGATTCCCACCCAGTACTTC.

This clone was counted a single time. This chain uses TRBV5-6 with TRBJ2-7; possible D gene TRBD2, 6 bases. Trimming stripped 6 bases from V and 2 bases from J, with 15 bases between. Germline-derived CDR1 and CDR2 are SGHDT and YYEEEE. This CDR3 is 14 amino acids long. This CDR3 reads CASTRRGGAYEQYF. In DNA, the CDR3 is TGTGCCAGCACCCGACGGGGAGGAGCCTACGAGCAGTACTTC.

V is TRBV5-4 and J is TRBJ2-7; 9 bases are shared with TRBD1. Germline CDR1 SGHNT, CDR2 YYREEE (reference sequence). This CDR3 region has 15 residues. The V segment lost 4 bases and the J segment 2 bases; nucleotides outside the gene matches: 7. CDR3 region: CASSPGTGRPYEQYF. CDR3 sequence (DNA): TGTGCCAGCAGCCCAGGGACAGGGCGACCCTACGAGCAGTACTTC.

CDR3 sequence (DNA): TGTGCCAGCAGTGAAGCGCTCGGGGTTTCCGAGACCCAGTACTTC. Translating gives CASSEALGVSETQYF. V gene TRBV6-1 combines with J gene TRBJ2-5, with D tentatively TRBD2 (5 bases). The V end was cut by 0 bases, the J end by 5 bases, with 13 bases between. CDR3 length: 15 residues. CDR1 is MNHNS, CDR2 SASEGT, per germline.